The next 9 T cell receptor beta chains were all read from a single sample in a study of Ad26.COV2.S vaccination and SARS-CoV-2 variants. The protocol was immunoSEQ multiplex PCR, while the TCRdb copy is restricted to in-frame clones and leaves out a portion. The sample has under 550,000 clones; about nine tenths are singletons. Treatment meaning: some 20 received Ad26.COV2.S at low or high dose, single or two shots; about 5 received placebo; per-sample allocation not given. Day 63 after the first injection of vaccine or placebo was the sampling time. The material was peripheral blood, obtained in a trial of Ad26.COV2.S vaccine versus placebo. The receptors shown here come from a person aged 18 to 65 who received the Ad26.COV2.S COVID-19 vaccine or a placebo.

The genes are TRBV2 and TRBJ2-7; D is perhaps TRBD1 or TRBD2 (5 bases each). The ends were cut back, 6 bases at V and 0 bases at J, with 18 bases in the middle. The CDR3 runs 16 residues. Germline V gene lookup returns CDR1 SNHLY and CDR2 FYNNEI. The CDR3 DNA reads as TGTGCCAGCAGGCGAACCGGGACCTTAGTCTCCTACGAGCAGTACTTC. It is translated as CASRRTGTLVSYEQYF.

The chain is built from TRBV7-2 and TRBJ2-1; 14 bases fit TRBD2. CDR1 is SGHTA and CDR2 is FQGNSA in the germline V gene. Trimming took 3 bases from V and 7 from J; bases not matched to a gene: 5. The CDR3 covers 16 residues. The CDR3 nucleotides are TGTGCCAGCAGCTTCGGGGGGACTAGCGGGAGTAATGAGCAGTTCTTC. Protein sequence: CASSFGGTSGSNEQFF.

This clone showed up just a few times. This chain links TRBV7-9 with TRBJ2-1; no definite D call. The germline gives CDR1 SEHNR, CDR2 FQNEAQ (reference sequence). This CDR3 comprises 12 residues. Trimming pared 5 bases from V and 2 bases from J, leaving 4 bases between. The CDR3 spells CASSPTYNEQFF. In DNA form, the CDR3 reads TGTGCCAGCAGCCCTACCTACAATGAGCAGTTCTTC.

The chain recombines TRBV27 with TRBJ2-1; 7 positions agree with TRBD2. Germline trimming cut 0 bases from V and 9 bases from J; bases unmatched to any gene: 11. CDR3 length equals 16 residues. Germline V gives CDR1 MNHEY, CDR2 SMNVEV (reference sequence). The CDR3 DNA reads as TGTGCCAGCAGTTTATCGGCGGTCGGCGGGGGACTTGAGCAGTTCTTC. This codes for CASSLSAVGGGLEQFF.

This chain uses TRBV4-1 with TRBJ2-1, with TRBD1 matching over 9 bases. This CDR3 contains 14 residues. Per germline, CDR1 MGHRA and CDR2 YSYEKL. J lost 6 bases, V lost 3 bases, and 3 bases had no gene match. The CDR3 nucleotides read TGCGCCAGCAGCCAGAGGGACAGGGCCAATGAGCAGTTCTTC. Translated: CASSQRDRANEQFF.

The rearrangement links TRBV6-5 to TRBJ2-5; 13 positions match TRBD2. Germline loops: CDR1 MNHEY, CDR2 SVGAGI. After removal of 2 bases from V and 4 bases from J, the junction contained 4 bases not matched to a gene. The CDR3 sequence is 16 residues long. CDR3 DNA: TGTGCCAGCAGTTACGGACTAGCGGGAGTTGGAGAGACCCAGTACTTC. Amino acids: CASSYGLAGVGETQYF.

This chain joins TRBV6-5 and TRBJ1-1; D not certain. Per germline, CDR1 MNHEY and CDR2 SVGAGI. The CDR3 consists of 12 residues. V was shortened by 6 bases and J by 0 bases, with 5 bases between the two germline ends. The CDR3 region has the DNA TGTGCCAGCAGGCATTTGAACACTGAAGCTTTCTTT. Its translation: CASRHLNTEAFF.

The chain couples TRBV12-3 or TRBV12-4 to TRBJ1-1; D is possibly TRBD1 (5 bases). Trimming cost V 5 bases and J 6 bases, with 13 bases left between them. CDR3 length: 13 residues. The chain's CDR3 is CASSLTGWAEAFF. In DNA, the CDR3 is TGTGCCAGCAGTCTCACAGGATGGGCTGAAGCTTTCTTT.

The J gene is TRBJ2-3, the V gene TRBV6-5, with D perhaps TRBD2 (5 bases). V gave up 10 bases and J gave up 2 bases, with 19 bases separating them. The CDR3 is 15 amino acids. The germline CDR1 and CDR2 sequences are MNHEY and SVGAGI. The CDR3 nucleotides read TGTGCCACTCTACCTAGCATTTATTACACAGATACGCAGTATTTT. This translates into CATLPSIYYTDTQYF.